This entry features one TCR beta chain sequence. This entry is derived from a study of T-cell reconstitution after alpha-beta-depleted transplantation in children. The TCRbeta library incorporated unique molecular identifiers. Each CDR3 protein gets one entry after TCRdb re-called the PCR reads with MiXCR. The top ten clones hold around 2.5% of a sample with around 480,000 distinct CDR3 sequences, about 31% of them seen once. The CDR3 spans 12 residues. From germline, CDR1 is SGHAT and CDR2 FQNNGV. Deletions cut 3 bases from V and 7 bases from J, with 6 bases between. The sequence came from a human donor who donated a stem cell graft to a child with aplastic anemia. The input for sequencing was PBMCs from the stem cell graft donor, taken from the stem cell graft. The chain uses TRBV11-2 and TRBJ2-2; no firm D call. CDR3 sequence: CASSFFGGELFF. The CDR3 DNA is TGTGCCAGCAGCTTCTTCGGCGGGGAGCTGTTTTTT.